Below, one TCR beta chain is given with its context. Its antigen is not identified. Trimming took 8 bases from V and 1 from J, leaving 14 bases between them. There are 14 residues in the CDR3. Per the germline V gene, CDR1 is SGHTA and CDR2 is FQGNSA. This sample stems from a study of early T cells in non-severe SARS-CoV-2 infection. Overall study context: Unpaired chains resulted from sequencing bulk RNA of unsorted whole blood. Study-wide results and caveats: Lookups in VDJdb leaned toward anti-spike CD8 responses and missed private and CD4 specificities.

TCRdb called the 5' RACE reads again in MiXCR, with one record for every CDR3 protein. The sample comprises some 91,000 distinct CDR3 sequences, more than 13% of which are singletons, and about 5.5% rests with the top ten. This receptor was obtained from an adult who was a healthcare worker with PCR-confirmed SARS-CoV-2 infection or an uninfected control (not recorded which). The specimen was whole blood. The genes are TRBV7-2 and TRBJ1-1, with D maybe TRBD1 (6 bases). CDR3 bases: TGTGCCAGCGGGTGGACAGTCAAGAACACTGAAGCTTTCTTT. This codes for CASGWTVKNTEAFF. Together with reference TRBV7-2 and TRBJ1-1, the CDR3 gives the full variable domain: GAGVSQSPSNKVTEKGKDVELRCDPISGHTALYWYRQSLGQGLEFLIYFQGNSAPDKSGLPSDRFSAERTGGSVSTLTIQRTQQEDSAVYLCASGWTVKNTEAFFGQGTRLTVV.